This entry concerns a single TCR beta chain. The entry originates in a study of blood T cell repertoires in COVID-19. Study-wide background: Donors in the United States, Italy and Spain gave samples during acute or convalescent COVID-19.

In the original processing: Reference gene primer amplification in the assay estimated nucleated cell counts. Profiled with immunoSEQ multiplex PCR; TCRdb holds only in-frame clones, not every one. The V and J calls and the clone size are those of that table, but D and trimming were determined from the DNA. Of approximately 60,000 clones listed, roughly 86% are singletons. The ends lost 2 bases at V and 4 bases at J; junction bases unmatched: 0. Germline lookup yields CDR1 KGHSH and CDR2 LQKENI. The CDR3 covers 14 residues. The sequence derives from an elderly woman with acute or convalescent COVID-19. This rearrangement joins TRBV18 to TRBJ2-5; 11 nucleotides match TRBD1. Sequenced: peripheral blood. The CDR3 region has the DNA TGTGCCAGCTCACCAGGGACAGGGGGAGAGACCCAGTACTTC. It yields the protein CASSPGTGGETQYF.